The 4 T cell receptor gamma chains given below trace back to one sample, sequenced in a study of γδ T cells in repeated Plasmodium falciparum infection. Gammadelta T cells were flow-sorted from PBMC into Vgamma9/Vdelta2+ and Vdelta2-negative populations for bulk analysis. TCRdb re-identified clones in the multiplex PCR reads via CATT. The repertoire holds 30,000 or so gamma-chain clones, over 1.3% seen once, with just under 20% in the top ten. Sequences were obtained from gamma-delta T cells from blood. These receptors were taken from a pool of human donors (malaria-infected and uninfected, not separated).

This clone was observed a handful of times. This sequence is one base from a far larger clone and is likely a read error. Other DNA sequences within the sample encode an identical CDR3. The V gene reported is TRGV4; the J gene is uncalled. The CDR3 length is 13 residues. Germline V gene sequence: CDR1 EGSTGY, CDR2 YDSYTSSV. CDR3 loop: CATWDVVYYKKLF. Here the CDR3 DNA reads TGTGCCACCTGGGATGTAGTTTATTATAAGAAGCTCTTT.

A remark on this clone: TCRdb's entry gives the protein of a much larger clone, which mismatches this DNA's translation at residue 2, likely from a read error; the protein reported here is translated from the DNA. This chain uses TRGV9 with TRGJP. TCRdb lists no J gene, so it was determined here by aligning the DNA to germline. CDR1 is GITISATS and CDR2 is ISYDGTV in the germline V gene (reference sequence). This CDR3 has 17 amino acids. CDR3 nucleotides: TGTACCTTGTGGGAAGTACAGCAAGAGTTGGGCAAAAAAATCAAGGTATTT. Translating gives CTLWEVQQELGKKIKVF.

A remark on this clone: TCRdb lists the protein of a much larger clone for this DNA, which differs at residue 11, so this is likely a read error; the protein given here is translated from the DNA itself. The CDR3, as DNA: TGTGCCACCTGGGATCCTGGGAGCGATAAGAGACTCTTT. It translates to CATWDPGSDKRLF. The chain combines TRGV4 with TRGJ1 or TRGJ2. The CDR3 extends over 13 amino acids. Germline CDR1 and CDR2: EGSTGY and YDSYTSSV.

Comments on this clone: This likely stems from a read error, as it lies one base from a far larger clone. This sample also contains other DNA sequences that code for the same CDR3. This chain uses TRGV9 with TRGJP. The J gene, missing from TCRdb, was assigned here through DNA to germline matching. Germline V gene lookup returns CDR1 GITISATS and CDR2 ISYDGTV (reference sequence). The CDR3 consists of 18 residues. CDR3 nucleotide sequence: TGTGCCTTGTGGCAGGTGAGCCGTCAAGAGTTGGGCAAAAAAATCAAGGTATTT. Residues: CALWQVSRQELGKKIKVF.